These 12 T cell receptor beta chains were all obtained from the same sample, sequenced in a study of cytomegalovirus exposure and HLA in healthy donors. This PCR relied on a set of 60 Vbeta primers and 13 Jbeta primers. Using immunoSEQ multiplex PCR, the repertoire was profiled, and TCRdb retains in-frame clones only, with some absent. The sample has some 170,000 clones, 75% to 85% seen once. The sequenced material came from PBMCs. All receptors derive from a woman younger than 30 in good health and CMV-seropositive.

This clone was found a few times. The chain employs TRBV7-9 and TRBJ2-5; 7 bases are a match to TRBD1. The CDR3 loop spans 15 amino acids. Unmatched junction bases numbered 13, after V lost 8 bases and J lost 4 bases. Germline V CDR1 and CDR2: SEHNR, FQNEAQ (reference sequence). CDR3 nucleotide sequence: TGTGCCAGCGTACACAGGGGTGGAAACGGAGAGACCCAGTACTTC. As protein: CASVHRGGNGETQYF.

The chain links TRBV7-7 to TRBJ2-2; 7 positions match TRBD1. The CDR3 runs to 16 residues. The germline V gene has CDR1 SSHAT and CDR2 FNYEAQ (reference sequence). CDR3 sequence (DNA): TGTGCTTGTGGTACAGGGACAGAAACGAACACCGGGGAGCTGTTTTTT. This codes for CACGTGTETNTGELFF.

This clone was observed a handful of times. This chain uses TRBV6-6 with TRBJ2-1, with D possibly being TRBD2 (6 bases). The CDR3 contains 16 residues. Deletions cut 5 bases from V and 8 bases from J, with 22 bases between. Germline CDR1 reads MNHNY; CDR2 reads SVGAGI (reference sequence). This CDR3 is CASSPRTRRRGDEQFF. CDR3 coding DNA: TGTGCCAGCAGTCCCCGGACACGGAGGAGGGGCGATGAGCAGTTCTTC.

This rearrangement joins TRBV6-4 to TRBJ2-2; 9 bases match TRBD1. The germline V gene encodes CDR1 MRHNA and CDR2 SNTAGT. This CDR3 comprises 16 residues. The J segment lost 6 bases and the V segment lost 0 bases, leaving 5 bases of the junction unmatched. As DNA, the CDR3 is TGTGCCAGCAGTGACTCGGCGGGACAGGGCGCCGGGGAGCTGTTTTTT. Translated: CASSDSAGQGAGELFF.

This clone has just one count. The rearrangement links TRBV6-5 to TRBJ1-2, with D unresolved. CDR3 size: 14 residues. CDR1 and CDR2 from the germline V gene are MNHEY and SVGAGI. Trimming shortened V by 5 bases and J by 0 bases, and 10 bases separated the two germline ends. CDR3 nucleotides: TGTGCCAGCAGTGGAGGAAGCACTAACTATGGCTACACCTTC. Amino acid sequence: CASSGGSTNYGYTF.

The chain uses TRBV2 and TRBJ1-6; 8 bases line up with TRBD1. Germline V CDR1 and CDR2: SNHLY, FYNNEI. J was trimmed by 10 bases and V by 1 base; bases with no gene match: 6. This CDR3 spans 15 amino acids. The CDR3 DNA is TGTGCCAGCAGTGAAGGAACAGGGGGAAACTCACCCCTCCACTTT. Encoded protein: CASSEGTGGNSPLHF. The variable domain in full, completed from reference TRBV2 and TRBJ1-6, reads EPEVTQTPSHQVTQMGQEVILRCVPISNHLYFYWYRQILGQKVEFLVSFYNNEISEKSEIFDDQFSVERPDGSNFTLKIRSTKLEDSAMYFCASSEGTGGNSPLHFGNGTRLTVT.

The chain recombines TRBV10-1 with TRBJ1-1; D remains ambiguous. The germline V gene has CDR1 WNHNN and CDR2 SYGVQD (reference sequence). Between the trimmed V and J ends, which lost 6 bases and 2 bases, there was a span of 10 bases. The CDR3 spans 13 residues. The CDR3, as DNA: TGCGCCAGCAGGACGGGGAACAACACTGAAGCTTTCTTT. Its translation: CASRTGNNTEAFF.

CDR3 nucleotides: TGTGCCTGCCCGAATGGGGGGTCCGAAAAACTGTTTTTT. It encodes CACPNGGSEKLFF. J is TRBJ1-4 and V is TRBV30, with D tentatively TRBD1 (5 bases). V lost 6 bases and J 8 bases, leaving 16 bases between the germline ends. Looked up from germline, CDR1 is GTSNPN and CDR2 is SVGIG (reference sequence). This CDR3 has 13 residues.

This clone was seen just once. J is TRBJ1-1 and V is TRBV7-7; D ambiguous. Germline V gene sequence: CDR1 SSHAT, CDR2 FNYEAQ (reference sequence). This CDR3 region has 12 residues. V was pared by 5 bases and J by 8 bases, with 12 bases between. CDR3 sequence reads: CASSQMGAEAFF. In DNA form, the CDR3 reads TGTGCCAGCAGCCAAATGGGCGCAGAAGCTTTCTTT.

The chain has TRBV7-2 and TRBJ2-1; D might be TRBD2 (5 bases). The CDR3 consists of 16 residues. Germline V gene sequence: CDR1 SGHTA, CDR2 FQGNSA. V was cut by 2 bases and J by 0 bases, with 11 bases left in between. CDR3 DNA: TGTGCCAGCAGCTTAACGGGGTCCAGCTCCTACAATGAGCAGTTCTTC. Protein sequence: CASSLTGSSSYNEQFF.

The gene calls are TRBV7-2 and TRBJ2-7, with 9 bases identical to TRBD1. This CDR3 has 15 amino acids. Per germline, CDR1 SGHTA and CDR2 FQGNSA. V lost 5 bases to trimming and J lost 4 bases; unmatched junction nucleotides: 9. The CDR3 sequence: CASSPSTGGFYEQYF. The DNA for the CDR3 is TGTGCCAGCAGCCCATCGACAGGGGGGTTTTACGAGCAGTACTTC.

The chain combines TRBV6-1 with TRBJ1-2, with D possibly TRBD1 on 5 matching bases. In germline, CDR1 is MNHNS, CDR2 SASEGT. V lost 7 bases and J lost 3, with 12 bases in between. The CDR3 totals 13 residues. The CDR3 loop reads CASTGGDHYGYTF. In nucleotides, the CDR3 is TGTGCCAGCACCGGAGGGGATCACTATGGCTACACCTTC.